This TCR beta chain was identified in a study of T cell changes during pregnancy in multiple sclerosis. V was trimmed by 3 bases and J by 5 bases, leaving 8 bases between them. Germline lookup yields CDR1 KGHSH and CDR2 LQKENI. CDR3 size: 13 residues. The protocol was immunoSEQ multiplex PCR, while the TCRdb copy is restricted to in-frame clones and leaves out a portion. In the table there are under 85,000 clones, around nine tenths of which are singletons. This TCR was recovered from a female donor with multiple sclerosis, enrolled in a pregnancy study. J is TRBJ1-5 and V is TRBV18, with a tentative D call TRBD1 (5 bases). The sequencing used peripheral blood, collected in the third trimester of pregnancy. The CDR3 DNA is TGTGCCAGCTCACCCAGGGAGGATCAGCCCCAGCATTTT. Protein: CASSPREDQPQHF.